Listed below are T cell receptor beta chains from one sample, sequenced in a study of T cells after yellow fever vaccination. MiXCR, applied by TCRdb to the 5' RACE reads, yields one record per CDR3 protein. The top ten clones hold 40% to 45% of a sample with under 150,000 distinct CDR3 sequences, roughly 15% of them seen once. The sample here was CD8+ T cells sorted from PBMCs, taken 5 days after the yellow fever booster vaccination. The origin of the receptors is a man aged 18 to 30 who received the YFV17D yellow fever vaccine. CDR3s leave out the opening cysteine and the closing phenylalanine or tryptophan. D genes are given only for firm matches. The size entry is marked missing in some rows and otherwise reads once, few, many or a size class.

j_gene	abundance	v_gene	d_gene	CDR3aa
TRBJ2-5	few	TRBV27	TRBD1	ASSYEGTGAETQY
TRBJ2-5	few	TRBV30	NA	AWSVYTGRETQY
TRBJ1-5	NA	TRBV12-3/TRBV12-4	NA	ASSLEGALNQPQH
TRBJ1-3	NA	TRBV9	NA	ASSVEGGSGNTIY
TRBJ2-3	NA	TRBV4-3	TRBD2	ASSQDRPSGAADTQY
TRBJ2-3	NA	TRBV6-6	TRBD2	ASSYGTSGVL
TRBJ2-5	few	TRBV12-3/TRBV12-4	NA	ASSLEGFGTQY
TRBJ2-1	NA	TRBV6-5	TRBD2	ASSYSTSPDEQF
TRBJ2-2	few	TRBV7-9	NA	ASSFTPINTGELF
TRBJ2-5	few	TRBV25-1	NA	ASSMSGAGETQY
TRBJ2-1	few	TRBV29-1	TRBD2	SVEDGRGERNEQF
TRBJ2-1	NA	TRBV9	TRBD1	ASSVGKGTGADEQF
TRBJ1-5	once	TRBV7-9	NA	ASSSSGIGVNQPQH
TRBJ1-1	NA	TRBV5-1	NA	ASSLAGQGGGEAF
TRBJ2-7	few	TRBV5-4	TRBD1	ASSLGQGSYEQY
TRBJ2-5	few	TRBV7-2	NA	ASSLYRARETQY
TRBJ1-2	NA	TRBV7-9	NA	ASSLGGSGYGYA
TRBJ2-1	few	TRBV6-4	TRBD2	ASSDSGGSPH
TRBJ1-2	NA	TRBV19	TRBD1	ASGTGSRYGYT
TRBJ2-2	NA	TRBV7-9	NA	ASSLGAGTGELF
TRBJ2-1	few	TRBV4-2	NA	ASSPPGGPGEQF
TRBJ1-6	few	TRBV3-1	NA	ASSQDWGSENSPLH
TRBJ1-2	NA	TRBV5-1	NA	ASSPHFSQLIYGYT
TRBJ2-3	NA	TRBV19	NA	ASSINQLGTDTQY
TRBJ1-2	few	TRBV19	TRBD1	ASSQGANGYT
TRBJ2-5	few	TRBV5-4	TRBD1	ASSYTGTGDETQY
TRBJ2-1	NA	TRBV4-3	NA	ASSQDGASDYNEQF
TRBJ1-5	NA	TRBV7-9	NA	ASSLSTKDGSNQPQH
TRBJ2-7	NA	TRBV12-3/TRBV12-4	NA	ASRTGTATYEQY
TRBJ2-3	NA	TRBV9	NA	ASSVAGGGRTDTQY
TRBJ2-5	NA	TRBV4-1	NA	ASSQDGGTQY
TRBJ1-2	NA	TRBV10-3	TRBD1	AISGDDRGGVDGYT
TRBJ2-2	NA	TRBV6-2/TRBV6-3	TRBD2	ASSHAPSSGGRTGELF
TRBJ2-5	NA	TRBV12-3/TRBV12-4	TRBD2	ASSPPLAGKEETQY
TRBJ2-2	NA	TRBV10-1	NA	ASSKTDTLSNTGELF
TRBJ2-2	few	TRBV12-3/TRBV12-4	NA	ASSHIDGSTGELF
TRBJ2-1	few	TRBV6-2/TRBV6-3	TRBD1	ASSYSGQGRVFIQF
TRBJ1-2	NA	TRBV6-6	NA	ASCMGRGNGYT
TRBJ2-1	few	TRBV7-2	NA	ASSPGPTRDEQF
TRBJ2-2	NA	TRBV11-3	TRBD2	ASSSPAGGRGTGELF
TRBJ1-5	few	TRBV27	NA	ASSLSAGSNQPQH
TRBJ1-3	few	TRBV29-1	NA	SVDQGSGTIY
TRBJ2-3	NA	TRBV28	TRBD1	ASSPSTGATDTQY
TRBJ2-5	few	TRBV28	NA	ASSLAAGQEETQY
TRBJ1-5	NA	TRBV6-5	TRBD1	ASSWGQGGQPQH
TRBJ1-2	few	TRBV7-2	NA	ASSNFYGYT
TRBJ2-1	NA	TRBV5-1	NA	ASSLKTGVYNEQF
TRBJ2-1	few	TRBV9	NA	ASSVEGTVNEQF
TRBJ2-3	NA	TRBV9	NA	ASSVEAGDGTDTQY
TRBJ1-2	NA	TRBV4-3	NA	ASSQENSVGYT
TRBJ2-5	few	TRBV27	NA	APEDGGGETQY
TRBJ1-4	few	TRBV4-3	NA	ASSQALEAGDEKLF
TRBJ1-2	few	TRBV7-9	TRBD1	ASSRAGQGIYGYT
TRBJ2-1	many	TRBV4-3	TRBD2	ASSQGLAGGNEQF
TRBJ2-3	few	TRBV5-4	TRBD2	ASSLEGSGGVDTQY
TRBJ2-3	NA	TRBV5-1	NA	ASSFRGRGGTDTQY
TRBJ2-7	few	TRBV4-3	NA	ASSQGMAYEQY
TRBJ1-2	NA	TRBV2	TRBD1	ASSEADRGSLDYGYT